The 27 T cell receptor beta chains below all came from one sample that was sequenced in a study of T cells in Graves' hyperthyroidism and ophthalmopathy. What was amplified from RNA transcripts were TCR beta CDR3 regions. Carried out on the TCR CDR3, a first-round RT-PCR used the HTBI primer set. TCRdb ran MiXCR on the multiplex PCR reads and lists one entry per CDR3 protein. The sample holds approximately 95,000 distinct CDR3 sequences, around 37% seen once. Sequenced input: peripheral blood or thyroid tissue (not recorded which). The source is a woman aged 25-40 years with Graves' hyperthyroidism.

The gene calls are TRBV13 and TRBJ2-5, with D perhaps TRBD1 (5 bases). CDR3 length: 16 amino acids. CDR1 is PRHDT, CDR2 FYEKMQ, per germline (reference sequence). The ends were cut back, 0 bases at V and 5 bases at J, with 16 bases in the middle. The CDR3 loop reads CASSLGGQGNMETQYF. CDR3 nucleotide sequence: TGTGCCAGCAGCTTAGGGGGGCAGGGAAACATGGAGACCCAGTACTTC. Full variable domain (outside the CDR3, taken from reference TRBV13 and TRBJ2-5): AAGVIQSPRHLIKEKRETATLKCYPIPRHDTVYWYQQGPGQDPQFLISFYEKMQSDKGSIPDRFSAQQFSDYHSELNMSSLELGDSALYFCASSLGGQGNMETQYFGPGTRLLVL.

The table lists this clonotype with many counts. This CDR3 is CASSVTTGGRTPLHF. The CDR3, as DNA: TGTGCCAGCAGCGTAACCACAGGGGGGAGGACACCCCTCCACTTT. This sequence joins TRBV9 and TRBJ1-6; 8 bases fit TRBD1. CDR3 length: 15 residues. Trimming at V came to 1 base and at J to 11 bases, leaving 8 bases not matched to a gene. The germline V gene has CDR1 SGDLS and CDR2 YYNGEE.

This clonotype turned up a few times. The junction differs from germline at one of its ends, possibly a read error. The genes are TRBV27 and TRBJ1-6, with TRBD1 matching 9 bases. The CDR3 runs to 15 residues. Germline V gives CDR1 MNHEY, CDR2 SMNVEV (reference sequence). CDR3 residues: CASGLQGAGDSPLHF. Written as DNA, the CDR3 is TGTGCCAGCGGTTTACAGGGGGCGGGGGATTCACCCCTCCACTTT.

At least ten counts were recorded for this clonotype. The rearrangement joins TRBV5-8 to TRBJ2-5, with a weak D call TRBD2 (5 bases). Germline CDR1 and CDR2: SGHTS and YDEGEE. CDR3 length equals 15 residues. Between the trimmed V and J ends, which lost 4 bases and 4 bases, there was a span of 17 bases. CDR3 sequence: CASSRPGSQRETQYF. As DNA, the CDR3 is TGTGCCAGCAGCCGACCGGGATCGCAGAGAGAGACCCAGTACTTC.

There are many counts of this clonotype. This rearrangement joins TRBV4-2 to TRBJ1-5; D uncertain. The V and J ends lost 1 base and 1 base respectively, with 14 bases between them. Germline values: CDR1 LGHNA, CDR2 YNFKEQ. The length of the CDR3 is 17 residues. CDR3 in amino acids: CASSQVENDGSNQPQHF. The DNA for the CDR3 is TGTGCCAGCAGCCAAGTTGAGAATGATGGGAGCAATCAGCCCCAGCATTTT.

This clonotype was counted a single time. The chain couples TRBV13 to TRBJ2-5; possible D gene TRBD1, 5 bases. This CDR3 contains 17 residues. Germline CDR1 and CDR2: PRHDT and FYEKMQ (reference sequence). V lost 0 bases, J lost 0 bases, and 14 bases lay in between. CDR3 residues: CASSLGGQGTNQETQYF. The CDR3 DNA reads as TGTGCCAGCAGCTTAGGGGGGCAAGGTACTAACCAAGAGACCCAGTACTTC.

This clonotype came up many times. CDR3: CASSLALQGAETQYF. The CDR3 DNA is TGTGCCAGCAGCTTAGCCCTACAGGGGGCAGAGACCCAGTACTTC. The chain has TRBV7-9 and TRBJ2-5, with 9 bases matching TRBD1. Unmatched junction bases numbered 3, after V lost 0 bases and J lost 4 bases. Germline-derived CDR1 and CDR2 are SEHNR and FQNEAQ (reference sequence). This CDR3 is built from 15 residues.

This clonotype has at least ten counts. One end of the junction does not line up with germline, which may come from a read error. The chain has TRBV4-1 and TRBJ1-1, with D perhaps TRBD1 (5 bases). The length of the CDR3 is 12 residues. Germline V gene lookup returns CDR1 MGHRA and CDR2 YSYEKL. The CDR3 spells CASSPGGTEAFF. The CDR3, as DNA: TGTGCCAGCAGCCCCGGGGGAACTGAAGCTTTCTTT.

The chain links TRBV7-6 to TRBJ2-2, with 11 nucleotides matching TRBD2. This CDR3 comprises 15 residues. The V segment lost 5 bases and the J segment 6 bases; nucleotides outside the gene matches: 5. The germline gives CDR1 SGHVS, CDR2 FNYEAQ. The CDR3 DNA is TGTGCCAGCAGCGAACTAGCGGGAGTTTCCGGGGAGCTGTTTTTT. Translated: CASSELAGVSGELFF.

The rearrangement uses TRBV24-1 and TRBJ1-5, with D unclear. This CDR3 is 15 amino acids long. Germline V gives CDR1 KGHDR, CDR2 SFDVKD. V was trimmed by 4 bases and J by 4 bases, leaving 13 bases between them. CDR3 nucleotide sequence: TGTGCCACCAGTGAGGCCGGGAGACCGAATCAGCCCCAGCATTTT. Its protein is CATSEAGRPNQPQHF.

This clonotype was recorded many times. This sequence joins TRBV28 and TRBJ1-1; tentatively, D is TRBD1 (5 bases). V was shortened by 4 bases and J by 7 bases, with 10 bases between the two germline ends. Germline CDR1 MDHEN, CDR2 SYDVKM. This CDR3 has 12 amino acids. The CDR3 is CASSWTTVEAFF. CDR3 DNA: TGTGCCAGCAGTTGGACGACAGTTGAAGCTTTCTTT.

This clonotype has more than one count but fewer than ten. This chain links TRBV27 with TRBJ1-1; no firm D call. With 4 bases removed from V and 7 bases from J, the gap between germline ends came to 13 bases. The CDR3 sequence is 13 residues long. Germline CDR1 and CDR2: MNHEY and SMNVEV (reference sequence). CDR3 in DNA: TGTGCCAGCAGTTCCGGTAGTACATTTGAAGCTTTCTTT. Translation gives CASSSGSTFEAFF.

As regards this clonotype: The limits of the CDR3 on the DNA are not certain, so only TCRdb's listed CDR3 is given. The chain links TRBV7-9 to TRBJ2-2; the table names TRBD1, a call not compared with the DNA. Per germline, CDR1 SEHNR and CDR2 FQNEAQ (reference sequence). The CDR3 has 17 amino acids, counting both end residues. CDR3 residues: CASSPPPGQPTPGSCFF.

This clonotype was seen at least ten times. V is TRBV27 and J is TRBJ1-1; 8 nucleotides align to TRBD1. This CDR3 region has 12 residues. The J segment lost 10 bases and the V segment lost 1 base, leaving 2 bases of the junction unmatched. Per the germline V gene, CDR1 is MNHEY and CDR2 is SMNVEV (reference sequence). CDR3 nucleotides: TGTGCCAGCAGTTTATTCAGGGGGCCAGCTTTCTTT. Its translation is CASSLFRGPAFF.

This clonotype was recorded many times. The chain recombines TRBV6-6 with TRBJ2-7, with D perhaps given as TRBD1 or TRBD2 (5 bases each). The germline CDR1 and CDR2 sequences are MNHNY and SVGAGI (reference sequence). V lost 11 bases, J lost 4 bases, and 15 bases lay in between. This CDR3 has 12 residues. CDR3 protein: CAVSRDRYEQYF. CDR3 bases: TGTGCCGTAAGCCGGGACCGTTACGAGCAGTACTTC.

The rearrangement links TRBV9 to TRBJ2-7; 9 bases fit TRBD2. Germline assignment: CDR1 SGDLS and CDR2 YYNGEE. The CDR3 has 16 amino acids. The junction had 4 bases not matched to a gene; V was cut back by 0 bases and J by 0 bases. The CDR3 region has the DNA TGTGCCAGCAGCGTAGATGTTAGCGGGAGCTCCTACGAGCAGTACTTC. Its translation: CASSVDVSGSSYEQYF.

Points on this clonotype: Germline is not matched at one junction end, which may reflect a read error. V usage is TRBV7-3 and J usage is TRBJ2-3; no reliable D call. Germline values: CDR1 SGHTA, CDR2 FQGTGA. The CDR3 consists of 13 residues. The CDR3 nucleotides read TGTGCCAGCAGCCCCTCTGTTAGGGATACGCAGTGTTTT. This sequence encodes CASSPSVRDTQCF.

The gene calls are TRBV7-8 and TRBJ2-7; D possibly uses TRBD1 or TRBD2 (5 bases each). The V gene's germline CDR1 is SGHVS and CDR2 FQNEAQ. Trimming removed 5 bases at V and 4 bases at J, with 15 bases between. The CDR3 contains 14 residues. The DNA for the CDR3 is TGTGCCAGCAGCCGCGCCGGGGCTAGGTACGAGCAGTACTTC. Translation: CASSRAGARYEQYF.

The chain is built from TRBV12-3 or TRBV12-4 and TRBJ1-2, with TRBD1 identical over 10 bases. The CDR3 runs 13 residues. Trimming cost V 8 bases and J 5 bases; bases outside gene matches: 5. The CDR3 sequence: CASSMGQGYGYTF. The CDR3 nucleotides are TGTGCCAGCTCCATGGGACAGGGGTATGGCTACACCTTC.

This clonotype was seen repeatedly, ten times or more. The CDR3 protein is CSATQDRGLYGYTF. CDR3 DNA sequence: TGCAGTGCCACCCAGGACAGGGGGCTGTATGGCTACACCTTC. The chain combines TRBV20-1 with TRBJ1-2; TRBD1 matches 11 bases. The CDR3 covers 14 residues. V lost 6 bases and J lost 5; bases outside the gene matches: 8. CDR1 DFQATT and CDR2 SNEGSKA come from the germline V gene (reference sequence).

The chain couples TRBV2 to TRBJ1-2, with D possibly being TRBD1 (6 bases). There are 12 residues in the CDR3. CDR1 is SNHLY, CDR2 FYNNEI, per germline. V was pared by 8 bases and J by 4 bases, with 11 bases between. The CDR3 is CASRGGGYGYTF. CDR3 sequence (DNA): TGTGCCAGCCGCGGAGGGGGCTATGGCTACACCTTC. The whole variable domain, remainder taken from reference TRBV2 and TRBJ1-2, is EPEVTQTPSHQVTQMGQEVILRCVPISNHLYFYWYRQILGQKVEFLVSFYNNEISEKSEIFDDQFSVERPDGSNFTLKIRSTKLEDSAMYFCASRGGGYGYTFGSGTRLTVV.

This clonotype was detected ten times or more. V is TRBV6-5 and J is TRBJ2-7; 10 bases are a match to TRBD1. The V segment lost 7 bases and the J segment 3 bases; nucleotides outside the gene matches: 6. Germline V gene sequence: CDR1 MNHEY, CDR2 SVGAGI. The CDR3 extends over 14 amino acids. The CDR3 DNA follows: TGTGCCAGCAATAGACAGGGGGCAGGCTACGAGCAGTACTTC. Translated: CASNRQGAGYEQYF.

In its sample, this clonotype was seen a few times. V gene TRBV7-2 combines with J gene TRBJ2-3; D uncertain. CDR3 length equals 12 residues. Germline CDR1 reads SGHTA; CDR2 reads FQGNSA. Trimming left V 5 bases short and J 5 bases short, with 8 bases between. CDR3 in DNA: TGTGCCAGCAGCCAAGTGAGAGATACGCAGTATTTT. It codes for CASSQVRDTQYF.

This clonotype came up many times. V gene TRBV4-1 combines with J gene TRBJ1-5; tentative D call: TRBD1 (6 bases). The CDR3 is 16 residues long. Trimming left V 0 bases short and J 5 bases short, with 14 bases between. The germline V gene has CDR1 MGHRA and CDR2 YSYEKL. The CDR3, as DNA: TGCGCCAGCAGCCAAGATTCGCAGGGGTTTTATCAGCCCCAGCATTTT. Translation: CASSQDSQGFYQPQHF.

This clonotype was seen ten or more times. The V gene is TRBV5-1, the J gene TRBJ1-1; D is perhaps TRBD1 (5 bases). Germline CDR1 SGHRS, CDR2 YFSETQ. CDR3 size: 11 residues. V lost 4 bases and J lost 8, with 9 bases in between. CDR3 in amino acids: CASSGGPEAFF. The CDR3 nucleotides are TGCGCCAGCAGCGGGGGACCAGAAGCTTTCTTT. Variable domain in full (rest from reference TRBV5-1 and TRBJ1-1): KAGVTQTPRYLIKTRGQQVTLSCSPISGHRSVSWYQQTPGQGLQFLFEYFSETQRNKGNFPGRFSGRQFSNSRSEMNVSTLELGDSALYLCASSGGPEAFFGQGTRLTVV.

This clonotype was recorded at least ten times. The chain recombines TRBV7-9 with TRBJ2-2; D is uncertain. Germline V CDR1 and CDR2: SEHNR, FQNEAQ (reference sequence). V lost 1 base to trimming and J lost 7 bases, with 4 bases between them. This CDR3 is built from 12 residues. CDR3 DNA sequence: TGTGCCAGCAGCTTAGAGGACGGGGAGCTGTTTTTT. Its protein is CASSLEDGELFF.

To note about this clonotype: A read error may be the cause here, since a much bigger clone is one base away. The chain joins TRBV7-2 to TRBJ2-5; D remains ambiguous. This CDR3 is built from 10 residues. Germline V gene data show CDR1 as SGHTA and CDR2 as FQGNSA. CDR3 coding DNA: TGTGCCAGCAGGTACCGGGTCCCTCACTTC. This encodes CASRYRVPHF.